This T cell receptor beta chain was profiled in a study of blood T cell repertoires in COVID-19. Study details: PBMCs, B-cell-depleted T cells, or T cells were the source of the cDNA or gDNA that made up the material.

V lost 6 bases and J lost 2; bases outside the gene matches: 5. CDR3 length: 15 residues. CDR1 and CDR2 (germline): SNHLY, FYNNEI. In the original processing: Scientists estimated how many nucleated cells there were by amplifying reference gene primers. The data were produced by immunoSEQ multiplex PCR, yet TCRdb's version contains in-frame clones alone and is incomplete. From that table come the V and J calls and clone size; the DNA was used to work out D and trimming. Here the sample spans about 60,000 clones, about four fifths being singletons. Sequenced: peripheral blood. The V gene is TRBV2, the J gene TRBJ1-3; 9 bases are a match to TRBD1. The source of this sequence is a human donor in a cohort sampled during active COVID-19. The CDR3 DNA is TGTGCCAGCAGCCTAGGGACAGGGACTGGAAACACCATATATTTT. Its protein product is CASSLGTGTGNTIYF.